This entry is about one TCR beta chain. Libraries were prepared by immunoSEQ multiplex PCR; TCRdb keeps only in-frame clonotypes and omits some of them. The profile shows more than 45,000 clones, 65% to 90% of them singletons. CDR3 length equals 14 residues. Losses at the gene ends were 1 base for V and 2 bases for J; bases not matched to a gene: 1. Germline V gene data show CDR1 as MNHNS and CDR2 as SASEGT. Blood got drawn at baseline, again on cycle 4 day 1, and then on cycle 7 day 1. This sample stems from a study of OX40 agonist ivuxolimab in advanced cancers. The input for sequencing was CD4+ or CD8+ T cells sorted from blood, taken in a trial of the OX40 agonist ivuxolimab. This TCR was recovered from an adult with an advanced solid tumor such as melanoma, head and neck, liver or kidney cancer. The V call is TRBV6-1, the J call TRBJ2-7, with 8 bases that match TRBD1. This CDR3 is CASSEVGQAYEQYF. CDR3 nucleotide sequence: TGTGCCAGCAGTGAAGTGGGACAGGCCTACGAGCAGTACTTC.